This T cell receptor (beta chain) was sequenced during a study of early T cells in non-severe SARS-CoV-2 infection. CDR3 length: 13 residues. V lost 1 base, J lost 5 bases, and 9 bases lay in between. CDR1 and CDR2 from the germline V gene are LNHDA and SQIVND (reference sequence). The TCR library protocol was used to attach unique molecular identifiers. These identifiers were attached to individual cDNA molecules. TCRdb re-analysed the 5' RACE reads in MiXCR, keeping a single row per CDR3 protein. The sample lists 60,000 to 75,000 distinct CDR3 sequences; approximately 12% were seen once. The receptor's source is an adult who was a healthcare worker with PCR-confirmed SARS-CoV-2 infection or an uninfected control (not recorded which). The sample taken for sequencing was whole blood. The chain links TRBV19 to TRBJ2-7; D possibly corresponds to TRBD2 (6 bases). CDR3 sequence (DNA): TGTGCCAGTAGTATAGCGGGGGTACACGAGCAGTACTTC. Protein product: CASSIAGVHEQYF.